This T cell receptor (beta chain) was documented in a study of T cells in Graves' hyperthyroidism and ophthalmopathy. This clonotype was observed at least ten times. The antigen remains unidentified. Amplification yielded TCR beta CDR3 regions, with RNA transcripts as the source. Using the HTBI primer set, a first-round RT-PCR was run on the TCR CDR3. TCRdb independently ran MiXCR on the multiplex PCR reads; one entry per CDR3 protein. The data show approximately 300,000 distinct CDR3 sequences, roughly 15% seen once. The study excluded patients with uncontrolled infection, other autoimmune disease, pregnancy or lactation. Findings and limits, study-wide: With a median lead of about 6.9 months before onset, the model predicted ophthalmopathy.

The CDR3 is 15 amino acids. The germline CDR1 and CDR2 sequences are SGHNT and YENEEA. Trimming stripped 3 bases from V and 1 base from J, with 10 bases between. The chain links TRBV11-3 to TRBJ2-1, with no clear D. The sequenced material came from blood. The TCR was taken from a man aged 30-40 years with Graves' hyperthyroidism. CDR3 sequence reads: CASSFGLQSYNEQFF. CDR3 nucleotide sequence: TGTGCCAGCAGCTTCGGTCTGCAATCCTACAATGAGCAGTTCTTC. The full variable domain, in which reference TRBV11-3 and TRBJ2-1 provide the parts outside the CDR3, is EAGVVQSPRYKIIEKKQPVAFWCNPISGHNTLYWYLQNLGQGPELLIRYENEEAVDDSQLPKDRFSAERLKGVDSTLKIQPAELGDSAVYLCASSFGLQSYNEQFFGPGTRLTVL.